The 17 T cell receptor beta chains listed next were all sequenced from one sample in a study of blood T cell repertoires in COVID-19. Assay: immunoSEQ multiplex PCR; the TCRdb copy retains only in-frame clones and omits some. The sample consists of roughly 420,000 clones, 85% to 90% of them appearing once. The sample taken for sequencing was PBMCs or T cells enriched from blood (not recorded which). The receptor set was obtained from a woman aged 25 to 39 with acute COVID-19.

The chain uses TRBV5-6 and TRBJ2-3, with 9 bases that match TRBD1. V shed 3 bases, J shed 0 bases, and the junction held 5 bases outside the gene matches. The CDR3 is 16 amino acids. The V gene's germline CDR1 is SGHDT and CDR2 YYEEEE. Here the CDR3 DNA reads TGTGCCAGCAGCTCAGGGACAGGGCGTAGCACAGATACGCAGTATTTT. This sequence encodes CASSSGTGRSTDTQYF.

The table lists this clone with a count of one. The V call is TRBV4-3, the J call TRBJ2-7, with D possibly matching TRBD1 (5 bases). The CDR3 has 15 residues. V lost 1 base and J lost 4, with 14 bases in between. Germline CDR1 reads LGHNA; CDR2 reads YSLEER. The CDR3 nucleotides read TGCGCCAGCAGCCAAGGGACGCAGGCAGGGTACGAGCAGTACTTC. This gives the protein CASSQGTQAGYEQYF.

V is TRBV7-9 and J is TRBJ1-2, with D possibly matching TRBD1 (5 bases). The CDR3 contains 13 residues. V gave up 5 bases and J gave up 3 bases, with 10 bases separating them. CDR1 is SEHNR and CDR2 is FQNEAQ in the germline V gene (reference sequence). DNA of the CDR3: TGTGCCAGCAGCCATGCGGGGGACTATGGCTACACCTTC. This codes for CASSHAGDYGYTF.

The rearrangement uses TRBV18 and TRBJ2-3; 11 bases align to TRBD2. The V gene's germline CDR1 is KGHSH and CDR2 LQKENI. CDR3 length equals 17 residues. Losses at the gene ends were 5 bases for V and 4 bases for J; bases not matched to a gene: 11. The CDR3 bases are TGTGCCAGCTCATCGCTCCTTCTAGCGGGGGGATCAGATACGCAGTATTTT. Residues: CASSSLLLAGGSDTQYF.

The chain is built from TRBV5-1 and TRBJ2-5, with D perhaps matching TRBD1 (6 bases). Trimming cost V 5 bases and J 1 base, with 12 bases left between them. The germline CDR1 and CDR2 sequences are SGHRS and YFSETQ. This CDR3 is built from 14 residues. CDR3 region: CASSWDTRQETQYF. CDR3 nucleotides: TGCGCCAGCAGTTGGGACACCCGCCAAGAGACCCAGTACTTC.

This chain joins TRBV18 and TRBJ2-1; D possibly corresponds to TRBD1 (5 bases). The CDR3 is 15 amino acids. Trimming removed 2 bases at V and 2 bases at J, with 10 bases between. Germline lookup yields CDR1 KGHSH and CDR2 LQKENI. The DNA for the CDR3 is TGTGCCAGCTCACCAGATCAGGGTACCTACAATGAGCAGTTCTTC. Protein sequence: CASSPDQGTYNEQFF.

This chain uses TRBV7-7 with TRBJ2-3; TRBD2 agrees at 10 bases. The CDR3 is 15 residues long. Trimming cost V 1 base and J 7 bases; bases outside gene matches: 5. Germline V gene data show CDR1 as SSHAT and CDR2 as FNYEAQ (reference sequence). The CDR3 sequence is CASSLDSGGDYTQYF. Written as DNA, the CDR3 is TGTGCCAGCAGCTTAGACAGCGGGGGGGACTATACGCAGTATTTT.

The chain carries TRBV4-1 and TRBJ1-2; D possibly corresponds to TRBD1 (6 bases). Germline CDR1 MGHRA, CDR2 YSYEKL. V was clipped by 0 bases and J by 6 bases, with 8 bases between them. CDR3 length: 13 residues. CDR3 sequence reads: CASSQERTDGYTF. The CDR3 coding sequence is TGCGCCAGCAGCCAAGAAAGGACAGATGGCTACACCTTC.

The chain is built from TRBV29-1 and TRBJ2-1, with D hard to call. The CDR3 is made up of 14 amino acids. Trimming took off 5 bases at V and 0 bases at J, with 11 bases between the two ends. Looked up from germline, CDR1 is SQVTM and CDR2 is ANQGSEA. The CDR3 here is CSVSGKSSYNEQFF. CDR3 DNA sequence: TGCAGCGTTTCGGGTAAAAGCTCCTACAATGAGCAGTTCTTC.

The chain has TRBV2 and TRBJ2-7; the D gene is possibly TRBD2 (6 bases). Germline CDR1 SNHLY, CDR2 FYNNEI. CDR3 size: 14 residues. The V end was cut by 2 bases, the J end by 5 bases, with 13 bases between. For the CDR3, the DNA is TGTGCCAGCAGTGAATATCGGGGGAAGGACGAGCAGTACTTC. This translates into CASSEYRGKDEQYF. Looking up the rest from reference TRBV2 and TRBJ2-7 gives the full variable domain: EPEVTQTPSHQVTQMGQEVILRCVPISNHLYFYWYRQILGQKVEFLVSFYNNEISEKSEIFDDQFSVERPDGSNFTLKIRSTKLEDSAMYFCASSEYRGKDEQYFGPGTRLTVT.

The chain combines TRBV5-1 with TRBJ2-3; 7 bases fit TRBD1. This CDR3 is 14 amino acids long. Germline V gene sequence: CDR1 SGHRS, CDR2 YFSETQ. The ends lost 5 bases at V and 7 bases at J; junction bases unmatched: 10. CDR3 sequence (DNA): TGCGCCAGCAGTTCCGGACAGGTACGAAATACGCAGTATTTT. This gives the protein CASSSGQVRNTQYF.

The V and J genes are TRBV24-1 and TRBJ2-5, with D perhaps TRBD2 (5 bases). The CDR3 spans 15 residues. The germline CDR1 and CDR2 sequences are KGHDR and SFDVKD. V gave up 4 bases and J gave up 1 base, with 12 bases separating them. The CDR3 here is CATSDPPRGQETQYF. CDR3 DNA: TGTGCCACCAGTGACCCTCCCCGGGGCCAAGAGACCCAGTACTTC.

The rearrangement links TRBV5-1 to TRBJ2-1; 7 bases match TRBD1. V lost 4 bases to trimming and J lost 7 bases; unmatched junction nucleotides: 5. The CDR3 length is 13 residues. CDR1 SGHRS and CDR2 YFSETQ come from the germline V gene. The CDR3 region is CASSGQARNEQFF. The CDR3 DNA sequence: TGCGCCAGCAGCGGACAGGCAAGAAATGAGCAGTTCTTC.

The chain links TRBV19 to TRBJ2-1; TRBD1 matches at 8 bases. V gave up 10 bases and J gave up 10 bases; unmatched junction bases: 9. This CDR3 spans 12 amino acids. Germline CDR1 reads LNHDA; CDR2 reads SQIVND (reference sequence). The chain's CDR3 is CATGQGPKEQFF. CDR3 in DNA: TGTGCCACAGGACAGGGTCCGAAAGAGCAGTTCTTC.

The CDR3 region is CASTLDSYTEAFF. The CDR3 DNA is TGTGCCAGCACCCTGGACTCATACACTGAAGCTTTCTTT. V and J are TRBV6-5 and TRBJ1-1; D gene ambiguous. This CDR3 is built from 13 residues. V lost 7 bases to trimming and J lost 3 bases, with 12 bases between them. The V gene's germline CDR1 is MNHEY and CDR2 SVGAGI.

V is TRBV5-6 and J is TRBJ2-7, with D possibly matching TRBD1 (6 bases). The CDR3 loop spans 14 amino acids. Trimming removed 0 bases from V and 3 bases from J, with 10 bases in between. The germline V gene encodes CDR1 SGHDT and CDR2 YYEEEE. CDR3 sequence (DNA): TGTGCCAGCAGCTTGGCTGGGGGCAACTACGAGCAGTACTTC. It codes for CASSLAGGNYEQYF.

This clone was counted once. This rearrangement joins TRBV3-1 (or the pseudogene TRBV3-2) to TRBJ1-3; D gene uncertain. With 5 bases removed from V and 4 bases from J, the gap between germline ends came to 6 bases. Germline V gene data show CDR1 as LGHDT and CDR2 as YNNKEL (reference sequence). The CDR3 has 12 residues. CDR3 nucleotides: TGTGCCAGCAGCGAGGGAGGAAACACCATATATTTT. Translation gives CASSEGGNTIYF.